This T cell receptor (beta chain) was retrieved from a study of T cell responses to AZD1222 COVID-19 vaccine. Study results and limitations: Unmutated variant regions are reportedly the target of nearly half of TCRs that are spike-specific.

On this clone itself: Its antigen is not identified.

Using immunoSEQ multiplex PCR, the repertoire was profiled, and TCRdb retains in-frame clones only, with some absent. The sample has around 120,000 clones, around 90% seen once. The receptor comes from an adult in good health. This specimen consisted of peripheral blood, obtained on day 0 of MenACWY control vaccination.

The CDR3 reads CAIRPQDGHYEQYF. The CDR3 DNA reads as TGTGCCATCAGACCCCAGGATGGACACTACGAGCAGTACTTC. The chain links TRBV10-3 to TRBJ2-7; D perhaps matches TRBD1 (5 bases). The CDR3 runs to 14 residues. CDR1 is ENHRY and CDR2 is SYGVKD in the germline V gene. Trimming took 6 bases from V and 3 from J, leaving 15 bases between them.